The next 5 T cell receptor beta chains were all read from a single sample in a study of T cell repertoires in cytomegalovirus infection. TCRdb re-analysed the reads in MiXCR, keeping a single row per CDR3 protein. The sample holds 650,000 to 850,000 distinct CDR3 sequences, 25% to 30% seen once. Antigens of these TCRs are unknown. Sequenced here: cultured CD8+ T cells from PBMCs, sampled from culture after CMV antigen stimulation. These receptors originate from a human donor in good health (CMV status not recorded). Some clones in this sample may be carry-over from other donors' samples.

This clonotype occurred a few times. The rearrangement links TRBV10-3 to TRBJ2-5, with unresolved D. Per germline, CDR1 ENHRY and CDR2 SYGVKD. The CDR3 has 12 residues. V was shortened by 8 bases and J by 6 bases, with 13 bases between the two germline ends. The CDR3 nucleotides read TGTGCCATCGGCGCCCCTGCCCAGACCCAGTACTTC. It codes for CAIGAPAQTQYF.

This clonotype has more than one count but fewer than ten. This sequence joins TRBV7-9 and TRBJ1-2; TRBD1 matches 9 bases. Trimming took 6 bases from V and 3 from J; bases not matched to a gene: 20. The V gene's germline CDR1 is SEHNR and CDR2 FQNEAQ (reference sequence). This CDR3 is built from 19 residues. Here the CDR3 DNA reads TGTGCCAGCAGGGATACCGGGACAGGGTATTTTAGCTCTGACTATGGCTACACCTTC. This translates into CASRDTGTGYFSSDYGYTF.

CDR3 DNA: TGTGCCAGCAGTGTTTTATTGGAGTATACGAACACCGGGGAGCTGTTTTTT. Encoded protein: CASSVLLEYTNTGELFF. The rearrangement links TRBV2 to TRBJ2-2; D unresolved. This CDR3 region has 17 residues. Deletions cut 4 bases from V and 0 bases from J, with 15 bases between. Germline CDR1 reads SNHLY; CDR2 reads FYNNEI.

The chain has TRBV10-3 and TRBJ2-1; TRBD2 is a possible D gene (5 bases). CDR1 is ENHRY, CDR2 SYGVKD, per germline. Deletions cut 2 bases from V and 1 base from J, with 12 bases between. The CDR3 totals 16 residues. CDR3 DNA sequence: TGTGCCATCAGTGAGGGTCTAGCTTATTCCTACAATGAGCAGTTCTTC. Translated: CAISEGLAYSYNEQFF.

This clonotype occurred a few times. The chain couples TRBV6-4 to TRBJ2-1; the match to TRBD2 covers 10 bases. Germline V CDR1 and CDR2: MRHNA, SNTAGT. Trimming removed 8 bases from V and 3 bases from J; junction bases left unmatched: 16. The CDR3 loop spans 18 amino acids. The CDR3 region is CASSQHGQLAGYYNEQFF. The CDR3 DNA follows: TGTGCCAGCTCGCAGCACGGGCAACTAGCGGGGTACTACAATGAGCAGTTCTTC.